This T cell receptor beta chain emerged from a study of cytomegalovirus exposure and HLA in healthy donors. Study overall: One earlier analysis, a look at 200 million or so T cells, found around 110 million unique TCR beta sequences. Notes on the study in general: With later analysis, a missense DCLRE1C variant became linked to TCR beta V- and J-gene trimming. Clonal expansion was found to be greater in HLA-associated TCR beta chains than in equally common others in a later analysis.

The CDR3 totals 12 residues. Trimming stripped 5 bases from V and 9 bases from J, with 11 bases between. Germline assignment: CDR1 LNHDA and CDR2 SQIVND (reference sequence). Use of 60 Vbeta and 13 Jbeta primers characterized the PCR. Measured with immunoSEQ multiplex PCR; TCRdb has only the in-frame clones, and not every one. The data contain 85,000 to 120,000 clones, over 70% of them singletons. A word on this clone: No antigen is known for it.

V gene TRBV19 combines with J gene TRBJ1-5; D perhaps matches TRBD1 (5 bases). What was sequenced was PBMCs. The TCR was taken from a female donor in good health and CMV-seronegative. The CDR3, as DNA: TGTGCCAGTAGTCCCCGGGGGGGGCCCCAGCATTTT. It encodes CASSPRGGPQHF.